This T cell receptor beta chain is from a study of T-cell reconstitution after alpha-beta-depleted transplantation in children listed by TCRdb under 2016. Concerning the study at large: Using TCR repertoire profiling, the study followed T-cell immune reconstitution in a quantitative way in children after TCRalphabeta/CD19-depleted allogeneic hematopoietic cell transplantation.

This clonotype has a single count. The antigen it binds to is not known. Base quality data are lacking; no much larger clone is found one base away. This sample's treatment or condition label indicates: allogeneic hematopoietic cell transplantation with graft depleted of TCRalphabeta T cells and CD19 B cells. The transplant recipients were children given TCRalphabeta/CD19-depleted allogeneic hematopoietic cell grafts. V lost 5 bases and J lost 3 bases, and the count of bases not matched to a germline gene is 9. The CDR3, cysteine through phenylalanine, is 15 amino acids long. Kept here is only the CDR3 DNA, which spans 45 bases and is read in frame from base 1. CDR1 DFQATT and CDR2 SNEGSKA are derived from the germline V gene (reference sequence). The library relied on PCR. Instrument on record: Illumina HiSeq 2500. TCR library preparation used molecular barcoding, with unique molecular identifiers applied to normalize quantification of the TCRbeta repertoire. TCRdb reworked the public reads: Q25 trimming with fastp, MiXCR clone assembly, productive beta chains retained. Each CDR3 protein gets just one entry, which takes the most common genes and DNA from the rows behind it. The sample contains 500,000 to 750,000 distinct CDR3 sequences, approximately 30% of them found a single time. Of the sample, approximately 33% falls within the top ten clones.

Findings and caveats that apply to the study as a whole: Hyperexpanded clone frequencies declined over subsequent months; after one year, T-cell counts and TCRbeta diversity were mostly attributed to newly produced T cells. About two months after transplant, the apparently early recovery of alphabetaT-cell counts reportedly depended on just several hundred clones that had expanded rapidly and came from non-depleted graft cells. The high TCRbeta diversity at day 60 in some patients was ascribed to recipient T cells and intrathymic progenitors that had survived conditioning.

The input for sequencing was PBMCs, taken before TCRalphabeta/CD19-depleted stem cell transplant. This clonotype was obtained from a boy under three years old with Wiskott-Aldrich syndrome, due to receive a stem cell transplant. Recombination connected TRBV20-1 to TRBJ2-7; 11 nucleotides in the junction match TRBD1. The DNA sequence follows: TGCAGTGCTCAGATGACCGGGACAGGGGGCTACGAGCAGTACTTC. The translation is CSAQMTGTGGYEQYF.